The entry below gives a single TCR beta chain sequence along with its context. Using immunoSEQ multiplex PCR, the repertoire was profiled, and TCRdb retains in-frame clones only, with some absent. The table includes under 110,000 clones, 70% to 90% detected once. This sample was included in a study of radiotherapy plus CTLA-4 blockade in lung cancer. This CDR3 is 16 amino acids long. Germline V gene sequence: CDR1 KGHSH, CDR2 LQKENI. Deletions cut 0 bases from V and 5 bases from J, with 16 bases between. Sequenced material: peripheral blood, taken from a patient treated with radiotherapy plus ipilimumab. The chain combines TRBV18 with TRBJ1-2; D not resolved. The TCR was taken from a human donor with non-small cell lung cancer that progressed on radiotherapy plus ipilimumab. Some clones in this sample may be carry-over from other donors' samples. As DNA, the CDR3 is TGTGCCAGCTCACCACCCGGTCGGGCCCCGGGGTATGGCTACACCTTC. Translating it yields CASSPPGRAPGYGYTF.